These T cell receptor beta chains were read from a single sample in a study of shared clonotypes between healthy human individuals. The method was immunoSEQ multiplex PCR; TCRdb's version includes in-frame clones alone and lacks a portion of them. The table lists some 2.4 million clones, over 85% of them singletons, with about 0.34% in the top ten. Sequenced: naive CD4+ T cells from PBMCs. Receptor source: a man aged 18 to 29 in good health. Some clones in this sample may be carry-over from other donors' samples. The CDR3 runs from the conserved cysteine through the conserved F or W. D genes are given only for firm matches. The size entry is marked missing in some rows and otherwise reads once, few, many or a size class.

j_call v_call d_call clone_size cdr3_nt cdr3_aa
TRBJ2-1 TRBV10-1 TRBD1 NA TGCGCCAGCAGGGTCGGGGACAGGGTGTACAATGAGCAGTTCTTC CASRVGDRVYNEQFF
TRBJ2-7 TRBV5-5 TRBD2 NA TGTGCCAGCAGCTTTTCCTTAGCGGGGACCTACGAGCAGTACTTC CASSFSLAGTYEQYF
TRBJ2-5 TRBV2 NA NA TGTGCCAGCAGCAAAACGTCACAGCAAGAGACCCAGTACTTC CASSKTSQQETQYF
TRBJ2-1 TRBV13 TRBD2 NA TGTGCCAGCAGCTCAAGGACTAGCGGGAGTATCACAGATGAGCAGTTCTTC CASSSRTSGSITDEQFF
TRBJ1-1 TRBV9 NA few TGTGCCAGCAGCGTAGTGGCCGCGAACACTGAAGCTTTCTTT CASSVVAANTEAFF
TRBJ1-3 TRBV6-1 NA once TGTGCCAGCAGTGCCGACCGGGAGGGCAACACCATATATTTT CASSADREGNTIYF
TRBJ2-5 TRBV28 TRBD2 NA TGTGCCAGCAATACGGGAGGGCAAGAGACCCAGTACTTC CASNTGGQETQYF
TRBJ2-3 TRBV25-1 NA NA TGTGCCAGCAGTGGGAACGCGGATACGCAGTATTTT CASSGNADTQYF
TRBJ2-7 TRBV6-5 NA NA TGTGCCAGCAGTTACTTAAACAGCGCTTACGAGCAGTACTTC CASSYLNSAYEQYF
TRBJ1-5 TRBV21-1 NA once TGTGCCAGCAGCAACCGGCCCCAGCATTTT CASSNRPQHF
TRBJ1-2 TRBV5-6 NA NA TGTGCCAGCAGCTTAGAGAACTATGGCTACACCTTC CASSLENYGYTF
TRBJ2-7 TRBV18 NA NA TGTGCCAGCTCACCAAAACTCTCCTACGAGCAGTACTTC CASSPKLSYEQYF
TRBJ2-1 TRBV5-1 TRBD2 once TGCGCCAGCAGCCCGCAACCAGCGGGGAGCTCCTACAATGAGCAGTTCTTC CASSPQPAGSSYNEQFF
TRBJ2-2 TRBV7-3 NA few TGTGCCAGCAGCCCCCGGGTGGCCGGGGAGCTGTTTTTT CASSPRVAGELFF
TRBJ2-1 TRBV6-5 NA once TGTGCCAGCAGTTCCGGATCAGCAGGGTCCAATGAGCAGTTCTTC CASSSGSAGSNEQFF
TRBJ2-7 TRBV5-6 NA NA TGTGCCAGCAGCTATCCCGGGGGAAAGGGCGAGCAGTACTTC CASSYPGGKGEQYF
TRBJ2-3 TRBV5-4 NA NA TGTGCCAGCAGCTTGCCTGGCGCATCAAGCACAGATACGCAGTATTTT CASSLPGASSTDTQYF
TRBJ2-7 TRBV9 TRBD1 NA TGTGCCAGCAATAGAGGGGACAGGGGGCACTACGAGCAGTACTTC CASNRGDRGHYEQYF
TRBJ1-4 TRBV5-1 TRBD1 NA TGCGCCAGCAGCTTGTCAGGGGGGAGCGAAAAACTGTTTTTT CASSLSGGSEKLFF
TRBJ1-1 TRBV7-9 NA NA TGTGCCAGCAGCTTATGGCGGGAAAACACTGAAGCTTTCTTT CASSLWRENTEAFF
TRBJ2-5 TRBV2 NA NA TGTGCCAGCAGTGTTTCGGGGTACCAGTACTTC CASSVSGYQYF
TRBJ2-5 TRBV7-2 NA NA TGTGCCAGCAGCTTGACGGGAGCCGGCGAGACCCAGTACTTC CASSLTGAGETQYF
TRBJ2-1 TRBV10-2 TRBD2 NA TGCGCCACCGAATTTAGCGGGACGGGCTACAATGAGCAGTTCTTC CATEFSGTGYNEQFF
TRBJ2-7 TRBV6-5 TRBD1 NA TGTGCATCCCACCCCAGGGGGCGTCGTTCTAACGAGCAGTACTTC CASHPRGRRSNEQYF
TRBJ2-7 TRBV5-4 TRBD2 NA TGTGCCAGCAGCTTGGGAAGAGGACTAGGCTACTACGAGCAGTACTTC CASSLGRGLGYYEQYF
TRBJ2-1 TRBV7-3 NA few TGTGCCAGCAGCTTAGTCCACAATGAGCAGTTCTTC CASSLVHNEQFF
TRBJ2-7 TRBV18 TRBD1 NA TGTGCCAGCTCACCGGCGACAGGGCCCTGGGAGCAGTACTTC CASSPATGPWEQYF
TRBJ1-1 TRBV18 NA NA TGTGCCAGCTCCTCCGTATGGGGGAACACTGAAGCTTTCTTT CASSSVWGNTEAFF
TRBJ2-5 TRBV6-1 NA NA TGTGCCAGCAGTGCCTGGGGGGGCCTAGAGACCCAGTACTTC CASSAWGGLETQYF
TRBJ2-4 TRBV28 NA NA TGTGCCAGCATTGACAGAGCCAAAAACATTCAGTACTTC CASIDRAKNIQYF
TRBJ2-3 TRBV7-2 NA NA TGTGCCAGCAGCACAAAGGCGTCAGATACGCAGTATTTT CASSTKASDTQYF
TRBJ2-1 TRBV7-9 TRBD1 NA TGTGCCAGCAGCTCCCGGACAGGGGCAAGCTCCTACAATGAGCAGTTCTTC CASSSRTGASSYNEQFF
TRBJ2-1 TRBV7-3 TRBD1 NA TGTGCCAGCAGCTCCAGGGGGATTTTCAACAATGAGCAGTTCTTC CASSSRGIFNNEQFF
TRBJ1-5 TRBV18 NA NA TGTGCCAGCTCACCAACCGGGGAGACTCAGCCCCAGCATTTT CASSPTGETQPQHF
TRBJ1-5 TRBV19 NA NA TGTGCCAGTACCCAAAGGGGGAGTACTCAAGGCAATCAGCCCCAGCATTTT CASTQRGSTQGNQPQHF
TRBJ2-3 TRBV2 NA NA TGTGCCAGCCTCCGGGAGTTGACAGATACGCAGTATTTT CASLRELTDTQYF
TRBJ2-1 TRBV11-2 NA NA TGTGCCAGCAGCTTCCTGACAGGCCTGTACAATGAGCAGTTCTTC CASSFLTGLYNEQFF
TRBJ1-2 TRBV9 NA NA TGTGCCAGCAATAGTAGGGAAAGATCTGAGGGCTACACCTTC CASNSRERSEGYTF
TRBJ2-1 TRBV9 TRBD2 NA TGTGCCAGCAGCGTAGGGGGAGGGAGGAGCTCCTACAATGAGCAGTTCTTC CASSVGGGRSSYNEQFF
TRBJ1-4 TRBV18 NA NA TGTGCCAGCTCACCTGACAGCGATGAAAAACTGTTTTTT CASSPDSDEKLFF
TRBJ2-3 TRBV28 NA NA TGTGCCAGCAGCCCTTGGCGGAGATACACAGATACGCAGTATTTT CASSPWRRYTDTQYF
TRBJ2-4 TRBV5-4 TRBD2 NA TGTGCCAGCAGCCCCCAGAGCGGGAGAGGGGCCATTCAGTACTTC CASSPQSGRGAIQYF
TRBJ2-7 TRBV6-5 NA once TGTGCCAGCAGTTACTCCAACAGGGACTACGAGCAGTACTTC CASSYSNRDYEQYF
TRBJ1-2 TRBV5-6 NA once TGTGCCAGCAGCTCCCGACGGGGTAGGGTACGATATGGCTACACCTTC CASSSRRGRVRYGYTF
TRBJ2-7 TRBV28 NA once TGTGCCAGCAGTTACTCCCTAGCGCATCGGTCCTACGAGCAGTACTTC CASSYSLAHRSYEQYF
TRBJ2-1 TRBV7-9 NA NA TGTGCCAGCAGCTTTCCGGGACTGTACAATGAGCAGTTCTTC CASSFPGLYNEQFF
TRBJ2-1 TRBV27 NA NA TGTGCCAGCAGGCCGCCCCAGGGTCCCTACAATGAGCAGTTCTTC CASRPPQGPYNEQFF
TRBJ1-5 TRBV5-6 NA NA TGTGCCAGCAGCTTGAGGGGACTAGGCAATCAGCCCCAGCATTTT CASSLRGLGNQPQHF
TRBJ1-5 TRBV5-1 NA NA TGCGCCAGCAGCTTGGGCCGGCGGACATTGGATCAGCCCCAGCATTTT CASSLGRRTLDQPQHF
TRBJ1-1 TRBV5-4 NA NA TGTGCCAGCAGCTTGCTGGGGGCGGGTTTCTTTGAAGCTTTCTTT CASSLLGAGFFEAFF
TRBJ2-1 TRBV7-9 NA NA TGTGCCAGCAGCTTAGAATTAGCACTGAGCTCCTACAATGAGCAGTTCTTC CASSLELALSSYNEQFF
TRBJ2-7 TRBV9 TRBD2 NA TGTGCCAGCAGCGCTACCGGGACTAGCGGGAGTGAGCAGTACTTC CASSATGTSGSEQYF
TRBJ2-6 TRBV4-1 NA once TGCGCCAGCAGCCAAGGGGGGCTTAGGGCCAACGTCCTGACTTTC CASSQGGLRANVLTF
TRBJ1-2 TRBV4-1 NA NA TGCGCCAGCAGCCAAGATGAGGCCAGATACTATGGCTACACCTTC CASSQDEARYYGYTF
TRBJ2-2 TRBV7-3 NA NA TGTGCCAGCAGCTTAATTGGCTTGAACACCGGGGAGCTGTTTTTT CASSLIGLNTGELFF
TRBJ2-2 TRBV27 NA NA TGTGCCAGCAGTTTATTCGCCCTACACAGGGAGCTTGGCGGGGAGCTGTTTTTT CASSLFALHRELGGELFF
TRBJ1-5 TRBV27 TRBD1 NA TGTGCCAGCAGTGGGCAGGGGGCAGGGGGTCAGCCCCAGCATTTT CASSGQGAGGQPQHF
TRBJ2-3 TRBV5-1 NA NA TGCGCCAGCAGCTCCCGGGACCTGGGCACAGATACGCAGTATTTT CASSSRDLGTDTQYF
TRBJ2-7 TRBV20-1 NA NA TGCAGTGCCGACAGTACAGAGCAGTACTTC CSADSTEQYF
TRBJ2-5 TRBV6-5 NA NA TGTGCCAGCAGTTACTCGATAGAGGGGTGGGAGACCCAGTACTTC CASSYSIEGWETQYF